This T cell receptor (beta chain) originates from a study of regulatory T cells in long-lasting Graves disease. About the study: For under 3 months, newly diagnosed Graves' patients had been taking antithyroid drugs. Findings and limits, study-wide: Persistent patients shared 2,741 public clonotypes among themselves. Newly diagnosed patients shared fewer, at roughly 900.

Building of the TCR beta libraries involved iRepertoire HTBI primers and Arm-PCR of CDR3 regions. Each CDR3 protein is one row after TCRdb ran MiXCR on the multiplex PCR reads. The sample records 620,000 or so distinct CDR3 sequences, roughly 16% being singletons. Described time point: newly diagnosed GD, antithyroid drugs for less than 3 months. With RNA extracted from PBMCs as input, the TCR library was made. In its sample, this clonotype was seen a few times. Its specificity is not known. With a much larger clone just one base away, this may be a read error. Losses at the gene ends were 5 bases for V and 8 bases for J; bases not matched to a gene: 15. CDR1 is MDHEN, CDR2 SYDVKM, per germline. The CDR3 sequence is 16 residues long. A further study also used this sample, focusing on T cells in Graves' hyperthyroidism and ophthalmopathy.

The rearrangement joins TRBV28 to TRBJ1-2; 9 bases map to TRBD1. Sample: peripheral blood mononuclear cells (PBMCs), taken at new diagnosis, from a patient treated with antithyroid drugs. This clonotype was obtained from a woman between 25 and 40 years old with Graves disease. CDR3 loop: CASSLLGGGTGKGYTF. CDR3 coding DNA: TGTGCCAGCAGTCTCCTCGGGGGGGGGACAGGGAAGGGCTACACCTTC.